This paragraph reports one T cell receptor (beta chain). Its antigen is not known. The data stem from a study of graft-versus-host responses after intestinal transplantation. Study background: Grafts that recipients had were multivisceral, liver-intestinal, or isolated intestinal transplants. Every recipient underwent anti-thymocyte globulin induction, then tacrolimus and steroids for roughly three years.

Assay: immunoSEQ multiplex PCR; the TCRdb copy retains only in-frame clones and omits some. Here the sample spans roughly 3,500 clones, roughly 82% being singletons. General study findings and limits: Some GvH clones appeared in ileal mucosa or blood before recipient bone marrow. Subjects displaying graft-donor T cell macrochimerism possessed elevated graft-versus-host to host-versus-graft clonal ratios inside allografts.

The sample's time point: postoperative day 105 after intestinal transplantation (dayNNNN = postoperative day). Both intraepithelial and lamina propria lymphocytes were released by processing graft tissue. The origin of this receptor is a human patient who received an intestinal transplant, so some T cells may come from the graft donor. The starting material was ileum tissue, obtained 105 days after intestinal transplantation.

The CDR3 nucleotides read TGTGCCACCAGCAGAGATTTCCGGGGTAACACCGGGGAGCTGTTTTTT. Protein: CATSRDFRGNTGELFF. The chain has TRBV15 and TRBJ2-2; perhaps TRBD2 as D (5 bases). CDR1 and CDR2 from the germline V gene are LNHNV and YYDKDF (reference sequence). There are 16 residues in the CDR3. Trimming removed 0 bases from V and 2 bases from J, with 10 bases in between.